The next 19 T cell receptor beta chains were all read from a single sample in a study of blood T cell repertoires in COVID-19. Sequenced by immunoSEQ multiplex PCR; TCRdb stores in-frame clones only, minus some. Of 200,000 to 300,000 clones in the sample, about nine tenths were seen once. Sequencing used peripheral blood. All receptors derive from a woman aged 35 to 49 who had recovered from COVID-19.

Only one count was recorded for this clone. V and J are TRBV25-1 and TRBJ1-1, with unresolved D. The V end lost 7 bases, the J end lost 8 bases, and 11 bases lay between the germline ends. The CDR3 consists of 11 residues. CDR1 MGHDK and CDR2 SYGVNS come from the germline V gene. Here the CDR3 DNA reads TGTGCCAGCAAAGATTGGGCGGAAGCTTTCTTT. Translation gives CASKDWAEAFF.

The chain is built from TRBV4-1 and TRBJ1-4, with TRBD1 matching over 10 bases. Germline loops: CDR1 MGHRA, CDR2 YSYEKL. The V and J ends lost 3 bases and 7 bases, in that order; junction bases with no gene match: 5. The CDR3 spans 15 residues. The CDR3 DNA sequence: TGCGCCAGCAGCCAGAGACAGGGGGCGGGTGAAAAACTGTTTTTT. It specifies CASSQRQGAGEKLFF.

V and J are TRBV6-4 and TRBJ1-2; TRBD1 matches at 9 bases. The ends lost 5 bases at V and 8 bases at J; junction bases unmatched: 12. Germline lookup yields CDR1 MRHNA and CDR2 SNTAGT. The CDR3 contains 15 residues. The CDR3 DNA reads as TGTGCCAGCAGTTCATGGACAGGGGACTTAAAGGGCTACACCTTC. Protein: CASSSWTGDLKGYTF.

The rearrangement joins TRBV9 to TRBJ1-2, with a possible D match to TRBD1 (6 bases). This CDR3 region has 13 residues. The V gene lost 3 bases and the J gene lost 6 bases, with 12 bases spanning the gap. Germline CDR1 SGDLS, CDR2 YYNGEE. The CDR3, as DNA: TGTGCCAGCAGCGCCGGCGGGGGGCATGGCTACACCTTC. Its translation: CASSAGGGHGYTF.

This chain connects TRBV6-6 to TRBJ1-5; no clear D. CDR3 length equals 18 residues. V lost 5 bases and J 7 bases, leaving 27 bases between the germline ends. CDR1 MNHNY and CDR2 SVGAGI come from the germline V gene (reference sequence). CDR3 bases: TGTGCCAGCAGTCCTAACCGGCTCCGGGTCCGTCTTGGCCAGCCCCAGCATTTT. Its protein is CASSPNRLRVRLGQPQHF.

The chain carries TRBV6-5 and TRBJ2-4; D perhaps matches TRBD1 (5 bases). Trimming took off 7 bases at V and 1 base at J, with 11 bases between the two ends. The CDR3 totals 14 residues. The germline V gene has CDR1 MNHEY and CDR2 SVGAGI. CDR3 sequence reads: CASTAPGAKNIQYF. For the CDR3, the DNA is TGTGCCAGCACTGCCCCAGGGGCCAAAAACATTCAGTACTTC.

This chain joins TRBV5-1 and TRBJ2-7; 9 bases agree with TRBD1. With 4 bases clipped from V and 0 bases from J, the junction kept 5 bases outside the gene matches. Germline lookup yields CDR1 SGHRS and CDR2 YFSETQ. The CDR3 length is 15 residues. The CDR3, as DNA: TGCGCCAGCAGCCCCGACAGGGGGGACTCCTACGAGCAGTACTTC. Its translation is CASSPDRGDSYEQYF.

The V and J genes are TRBV29-1 and TRBJ2-7, with D possibly TRBD2 on 5 matching bases. This CDR3 is built from 13 residues. The germline gives CDR1 SQVTM, CDR2 ANQGSEA. The V end lost 5 bases, the J end lost 7 bases, and 18 bases lay between the germline ends. The DNA for the CDR3 is TGCAGCGTTATAAGCGGTGCTGTGAGGGAGCAGTACTTC. Translation: CSVISGAVREQYF.

The CDR3 coding sequence is TGTGCCAGCAGCCTACACCCAATTCAGGGAGCTTTCTTT. Translation: CASSLHPIQGAFF. The rearrangement joins TRBV11-2 to TRBJ1-1; D perhaps matches TRBD1 (5 bases). The CDR3 runs to 13 residues. Germline lookup yields CDR1 SGHAT and CDR2 FQNNGV. V lost 5 bases and J lost 10, with 17 bases in between.

The chain is built from TRBV6-2 or TRBV6-3 and TRBJ2-5, with D perhaps matching TRBD1 (6 bases). Germline assignment: CDR1 MNHEY and CDR2 SVGEGT. Trimming removed 4 bases from V and 8 bases from J, with 17 bases in between. CDR3 length: 14 amino acids. DNA for the CDR3: TGTGCCAGCAGTTTTCGGACAGACAAGAGAACCCAGTACTTC. This encodes CASSFRTDKRTQYF.

The rearrangement uses TRBV4-1 and TRBJ2-3; the D is unclear. V was cut by 4 bases and J by 1 base, with 6 bases left in between. The CDR3 runs to 13 residues. Germline V gene sequence: CDR1 MGHRA, CDR2 YSYEKL. CDR3 sequence (DNA): TGCGCCAGCAGCCCCCCGGGCACAGATACGCAGTATTTT. Encoded protein: CASSPPGTDTQYF.

A note on this clone: Because the CDR3's place on the DNA is in doubt, the DNA is left out and the CDR3 is given as listed by TCRdb. The chain combines TRBV28 with TRBJ1-1. 14 amino acids form the CDR3, both terminal residues included. In germline, CDR1 is MDHEN, CDR2 SYDVKM. The chain's CDR3 is CASILGGVSAEAFF.

The rearrangement links TRBV4-1 to TRBJ2-3; maybe TRBD2 (6 bases). Trimming removed 0 bases from V and 2 bases from J, with 15 bases in between. Germline V gives CDR1 MGHRA, CDR2 YSYEKL. The CDR3 contains 17 residues. The CDR3: CASSQDSGWGDTDTQYF. As DNA, the CDR3 is TGCGCCAGCAGCCAAGACTCTGGATGGGGGGACACAGATACGCAGTATTTT.

This chain uses TRBV3-1 (or the pseudogene TRBV3-2) with TRBJ2-7; 9 bases are shared with TRBD1. The CDR3 length is 15 residues. V dropped 1 base and J dropped 4; count of bases not matched to a gene: 5. CDR1 is LGHDT, CDR2 YNNKEL, per germline (reference sequence). DNA of the CDR3: TGTGCCAGCAGCCAAGGATACAGGGGGCCGTACGAGCAGTACTTC. Translation: CASSQGYRGPYEQYF.

The CDR3 sequence: CASSSRGLRARRGQPQHF. For the CDR3, the DNA is TGTGCCAGCAGCTCCCGGGGCTTGCGGGCTCGGCGGGGTCAGCCCCAGCATTTT. J is TRBJ1-5 and V is TRBV5-6; the D gene is possibly TRBD1 (5 bases). The V end was cut by 3 bases, the J end by 6 bases, with 25 bases between. The CDR3 spans 18 residues. The V gene's germline CDR1 is SGHDT and CDR2 YYEEEE. The full variable domain, completed using reference TRBV5-6 and TRBJ1-5, is DAGVTQSPTHLIKTRGQQVTLRCSPKSGHDTVSWYQQALGQGPQFIFQYYEEEERQRGNFPDRFSGHQFPNYSSELNVNALLLGDSALYLCASSSRGLRARRGQPQHFGDGTRLSIL.

A few counts support this clone. A much larger clone sits a single nucleotide away, making a read error possible. The chain carries TRBV7-3 and TRBJ1-1, with a tentative D call TRBD1 (6 bases). Trimming left V 4 bases short and J 1 base short, with 7 bases between. This CDR3 is 13 amino acids long. Germline values: CDR1 SGHTA, CDR2 FQGTGA. The CDR3 DNA reads as TGTGCCAGCAGCTCGGACAGGAACACTGAAGCTTTCTTT. Translating gives CASSSDRNTEAFF.

The chain carries TRBV9 and TRBJ2-2; D is perhaps TRBD2 (6 bases). Trimming left V 1 base short and J 3 bases short, with 19 bases between. Per the germline V gene, CDR1 is SGDLS and CDR2 is YYNGEE. The CDR3 runs to 18 residues. CDR3 sequence reads: CASSVPHMGGAHTGELFF. CDR3 DNA: TGTGCCAGCAGCGTACCCCACATGGGCGGGGCCCACACCGGGGAGCTGTTTTTT.

The chain employs TRBV7-2 and TRBJ1-2, with TRBD1 matching 8 bases. The CDR3 spans 14 residues. V lost 5 bases to trimming and J lost 8 bases; unmatched junction nucleotides: 10. CDR1 is SGHTA, CDR2 FQGNSA, per germline. CDR3 bases: TGTGCCAGCAGCCCCGACAGGGGTCGGCGGGGCTACACCTTC. Amino acids: CASSPDRGRRGYTF.

This sequence joins TRBV12-5 and TRBJ2-5; D perhaps matches TRBD2 (6 bases). Trimming shortened V by 7 bases and J by 5 bases, and 17 bases separated the two germline ends. CDR1 and CDR2 (germline): LGHNT, FRNRAP. There are 14 residues in the CDR3. The CDR3 here is CASAPPGGGETQYF. The DNA of the CDR3 is TGTGCTAGTGCCCCCCCCGGGGGTGGGGAGACCCAGTACTTC.